The 32 T cell receptor beta chains in this list originate from one sample, sequenced in a study of Ad26.COV2.S vaccination and SARS-CoV-2 variants. Assay: immunoSEQ multiplex PCR; the TCRdb copy retains only in-frame clones and omits some. The sample contains about 350,000 clones, roughly 90% of which appear only once. Regarding treatment: around 19 received Ad26.COV2.S at low or high dose, single or two shots; about 5 received placebo; per-sample allocation not given. Each sample was drawn 63 days after the first injection (of vaccine or placebo). The sample was peripheral blood, taken in a trial of Ad26.COV2.S vaccine versus placebo. Receptor source: a person between 18 and 60 years old who received the Ad26.COV2.S COVID-19 vaccine or a placebo.

V gene TRBV7-3 combines with J gene TRBJ2-1; D perhaps matches TRBD2 (6 bases). CDR3 length: 15 amino acids. The V end lost 5 bases, the J end lost 1 base, and 12 bases lay between the germline ends. The germline V gene encodes CDR1 SGHTA and CDR2 FQGTGA. CDR3 amino acids: CASSPVAGSYNEQFF. The CDR3 DNA reads TGTGCCAGCAGCCCCGTCGCGGGGTCCTACAATGAGCAGTTCTTC.

The rearrangement uses TRBV6-5 and TRBJ2-2, with D unresolved. Trimming took 2 bases from V and 6 from J, leaving 7 bases between them. Germline assignment: CDR1 MNHEY and CDR2 SVGAGI. The CDR3 has 13 residues. The CDR3 sequence: CASSYPRSGELFF. Written as DNA, the CDR3 is TGTGCCAGCAGTTACCCCCGTTCCGGGGAGCTGTTTTTT.

The chain employs TRBV7-2 and TRBJ2-7; D possibly matches TRBD1 or TRBD2 (6 bases each). The CDR3 has 13 amino acids. Trimming stripped 4 bases from V and 5 bases from J, with 12 bases between. Germline V CDR1 and CDR2: SGHTA, FQGNSA. This CDR3 is CASSSYREDEQYF. DNA of the CDR3: TGTGCCAGCAGCTCCTACAGGGAGGACGAGCAGTACTTC.

This chain connects TRBV5-1 to TRBJ1-1, with TRBD1 matching 8 bases. The germline gives CDR1 SGHRS, CDR2 YFSETQ. This CDR3 has 15 amino acids. V shed 2 bases and J 0 bases; nucleotides not matched to a gene: 3. The CDR3: CASSLRQGLNTEAFF. The CDR3 region has the DNA TGCGCCAGCAGCTTAAGACAGGGGTTGAACACTGAAGCTTTCTTT.

V gene TRBV7-2 combines with J gene TRBJ2-7, with 11 bases lining up with TRBD1. CDR1 and CDR2 (germline): SGHTA, FQGNSA. This CDR3 has 15 amino acids. The trim removed 5 bases at V and 5 bases at J, leaving 8 bases unmatched. CDR3 nucleotides: TGTGCCAGCAGCATGATCCGGGACAGGGGGAACGAGCAGTACTTC. Translating gives CASSMIRDRGNEQYF.

V gene TRBV6-5 combines with J gene TRBJ2-1; D perhaps matches TRBD1 (6 bases). The CDR3 covers 15 residues. Germline V gene sequence: CDR1 MNHEY, CDR2 SVGAGI. The V and J ends lost 0 bases and 7 bases respectively, with 13 bases between them. The CDR3 DNA reads as TGTGCCAGCAGTTACTCTCGCCCCAGGGGTAATGAGCAGTTCTTC. It encodes CASSYSRPRGNEQFF.

This clone was observed a handful of times. The gene calls are TRBV4-1 and TRBJ1-1, with unresolved D. CDR3 length equals 13 residues. CDR1 and CDR2 (germline): MGHRA, YSYEKL. The V end lost 6 bases, the J end lost 0 bases, and 8 bases lay between the germline ends. The CDR3: CASSQTLNTEAFF. In DNA, the CDR3 is TGCGCCAGCAGTCAAACCCTGAACACTGAAGCTTTCTTT.

J is TRBJ2-1 and V is TRBV28; 9 nucleotides agree with TRBD2. The V segment lost 5 bases and the J segment 6 bases; nucleotides outside the gene matches: 8. This CDR3 has 15 amino acids. CDR1 is MDHEN, CDR2 SYDVKM, per germline. CDR3 in DNA: TGTGCCAGCAGTCCAGCGGGAGGATTTCTCAATGAGCAGTTCTTC. This encodes CASSPAGGFLNEQFF.

The chain recombines TRBV7-9 with TRBJ2-7; the D is unclear. The CDR3 contains 11 residues. Germline V gives CDR1 SEHNR, CDR2 FQNEAQ (reference sequence). Trimming removed 2 bases at V and 4 bases at J, with 3 bases between. The CDR3, as DNA: TGTGCCAGCAGCTTAACATACGAGCAGTACTTC. Translation gives CASSLTYEQYF.

The rearrangement uses TRBV6-5 and TRBJ1-4; 8 bases are a match to TRBD1. This CDR3 spans 15 amino acids. Losses at the gene ends were 3 bases for V and 7 bases for J; bases not matched to a gene: 7. Germline CDR1 is MNHEY and CDR2 is SVGAGI. DNA for the CDR3: TGTGCCAGCAGTTATTCTCAGGGGACAGGTGAAAAACTGTTTTTT. It translates to CASSYSQGTGEKLFF.

This clone was counted ten times or more. This chain links TRBV6-2 or TRBV6-3 with TRBJ2-2; D uncertain. Per germline, CDR1 MNHEY and CDR2 SVGEGT. CDR3 size: 15 residues. Deletions cut 6 bases from V and 0 bases from J, with 11 bases between. CDR3 in DNA: TGTGCCAGCAGCGTGGACGGAACGAACACCGGGGAGCTGTTTTTT. The encoded protein is CASSVDGTNTGELFF.

The chain is built from TRBV2 and TRBJ1-5; 8 nucleotides line up with TRBD1. Germline CDR1 reads SNHLY; CDR2 reads FYNNEI. The CDR3 consists of 14 residues. V dropped 6 bases and J dropped 4; count of bases not matched to a gene: 5. The CDR3 nucleotides are TGTGCCAGCAGGCGGGGACAGGAAAATCAGCCCCAGCATTTT. Protein: CASRRGQENQPQHF.

The gene calls are TRBV7-2 and TRBJ1-6, with D perhaps TRBD1 (5 bases). Trimming removed 1 base at V and 7 bases at J, with 11 bases between. Germline V gives CDR1 SGHTA, CDR2 FQGNSA. This CDR3 contains 15 residues. The CDR3, as DNA: TGTGCCAGCAGCTTAGGGGACCTGATAAATTCACCCCTCCACTTT. Amino acid sequence: CASSLGDLINSPLHF.

This clone was counted only a few times. The chain recombines TRBV7-2 with TRBJ1-1; D ambiguous. Deletions cut 4 bases from V and 4 bases from J, with 16 bases between. In germline, CDR1 is SGHTA, CDR2 FQGNSA. This CDR3 has 15 amino acids. This CDR3 reads CASSSQPAGGTEAFF. The CDR3 region has the DNA TGTGCCAGCAGCTCACAGCCCGCGGGAGGCACTGAAGCTTTCTTT.

The table lists this clone with a count of one. This chain joins TRBV5-6 and TRBJ1-3; D is unresolved. CDR3 length equals 13 residues. Between the trimmed V and J ends, which lost 2 bases and 3 bases, there was a span of 6 bases. Germline assignment: CDR1 SGHDT and CDR2 YYEEEE. CDR3 region: CASSFLSGNTIYF. CDR3 DNA: TGTGCCAGCAGCTTCTTAAGTGGAAACACCATATATTTT.

The chain employs TRBV6-2 or TRBV6-3 and TRBJ1-4, with 8 bases fitting TRBD1. Germline V gene data show CDR1 as MNHEY and CDR2 as SVGEGT. This CDR3 comprises 14 residues. V gave up 4 bases and J gave up 4 bases; unmatched junction bases: 2. CDR3: CASSFDRGNEKLFF. The DNA for the CDR3 is TGTGCCAGCAGTTTCGACAGGGGTAATGAAAAACTGTTTTTT.

The count of this clone is one. This chain uses TRBV19 with TRBJ2-7; 10 bases line up with TRBD2. The CDR3 totals 16 residues. Losses at the gene ends were 4 bases for V and 3 bases for J; bases not matched to a gene: 9. CDR1 and CDR2 (germline): LNHDA, SQIVND (reference sequence). The CDR3 is CASSKGGTSEVYEQYF. In DNA, the CDR3 is TGTGCCAGTAGTAAGGGCGGGACTAGCGAGGTCTACGAGCAGTACTTC.

The chain uses TRBV30 and TRBJ1-2; D remains ambiguous. The CDR3 extends over 15 amino acids. The germline CDR1 and CDR2 sequences are GTSNPN and SVGIG (reference sequence). Trimming took 0 bases from V and 0 from J, leaving 11 bases between them. The CDR3 DNA follows: TGTGCCTGGAGTGTGAACGGGAATGCTAACTATGGCTACACCTTC. Its protein product is CAWSVNGNANYGYTF.

This chain connects TRBV18 to TRBJ2-2; TRBD2 might be the D (6 bases). V gave up 3 bases and J gave up 3 bases, with 11 bases separating them. The CDR3 spans 15 residues. Germline V gives CDR1 KGHSH, CDR2 LQKENI. Here the CDR3 reads CASSPGLSYTGELFF. Here the CDR3 DNA reads TGTGCCAGCTCACCCGGACTATCCTACACCGGGGAGCTGTTTTTT.

The rearrangement joins TRBV6-5 to TRBJ2-1, with TRBD1 matching over 10 bases. In germline, CDR1 is MNHEY, CDR2 SVGAGI. The CDR3 sequence is 12 residues long. V gave up 8 bases and J gave up 9 bases; unmatched junction bases: 4. The CDR3 region has the DNA TGTGCCAGCCGGGGACAGGGGACTGAGCAGTTCTTC. Its protein is CASRGQGTEQFF.

The genes are TRBV29-1 and TRBJ2-2; no clear D. CDR3 size: 14 residues. Trimming removed 5 bases at V and 1 base at J, with 11 bases between. Germline CDR1 reads SQVTM; CDR2 reads ANQGSEA. The CDR3 is CSVYQPLNTGELFF. The CDR3 nucleotides read TGCAGCGTTTATCAGCCCTTGAACACCGGGGAGCTGTTTTTT.

A single count supports this clone. This rearrangement joins TRBV5-6 to TRBJ1-1; D is perhaps TRBD1 (6 bases). This CDR3 is built from 15 residues. Trimming took 0 bases from V and 1 from J, leaving 10 bases between them. Per the germline V gene, CDR1 is SGHDT and CDR2 is YYEEEE. The CDR3 DNA is TGTGCCAGCAGCTTGGACCAGGGGAGGAACACTGAAGCTTTCTTT. Amino acid sequence: CASSLDQGRNTEAFF. The full variable domain, completed using reference TRBV5-6 and TRBJ1-1, is DAGVTQSPTHLIKTRGQQVTLRCSPKSGHDTVSWYQQALGQGPQFIFQYYEEEERQRGNFPDRFSGHQFPNYSSELNVNALLLGDSALYLCASSLDQGRNTEAFFGQGTRLTVV.

The chain employs TRBV5-1 and TRBJ1-2, with unresolved D. The V and J ends lost 3 bases and 0 bases respectively, with 9 bases between them. The CDR3 covers 14 residues. In germline, CDR1 is SGHRS, CDR2 YFSETQ. CDR3: CASSSEPPNYGYTF. In DNA, the CDR3 is TGCGCCAGCAGCTCTGAGCCTCCTAACTATGGCTACACCTTC.

In nucleotides, the CDR3 is TGTGCCAGCAGCGCAGGACAGCACACCTACGAGCAGTACTTC. It yields the protein CASSAGQHTYEQYF. The J gene is TRBJ2-7, the V gene TRBV9, with D perhaps TRBD1 (6 bases). The germline V gene encodes CDR1 SGDLS and CDR2 YYNGEE. Trimming cost V 3 bases and J 2 bases, with 12 bases left between them. The CDR3 is 14 residues long.

The rearrangement joins TRBV5-1 to TRBJ2-1, with a weak D call TRBD1 (6 bases). The CDR3 has 17 amino acids. Germline V gene sequence: CDR1 SGHRS, CDR2 YFSETQ. The V end was cut by 2 bases, the J end by 4 bases, with 19 bases between. CDR3 sequence: CASSFGGGHISYNEQFF. CDR3 sequence (DNA): TGCGCCAGCAGCTTTGGGGGCGGGCACATTTCTTACAATGAGCAGTTCTTC.

A remark on this clone: Other DNA variants within this sample encode the same CDR3. This chain joins TRBV6-5 and TRBJ1-2; the D gene is possibly TRBD1 (6 bases). The V end was cut by 5 bases, the J end by 2 bases, with 9 bases between. This CDR3 is 13 amino acids long. CDR1 and CDR2 (germline): MNHEY, SVGAGI. The CDR3 sequence: CASSRDRNYGYTF. CDR3 DNA sequence: TGTGCCAGCAGTCGCGACAGGAACTATGGCTACACCTTC.

The chain has TRBV6-2 or TRBV6-3 and TRBJ2-1; no firm D call. Trimming took 0 bases from V and 4 from J, leaving 19 bases between them. CDR3 length equals 18 residues. Germline lookup yields CDR1 MNHEY and CDR2 SVGEGT. CDR3 in amino acids: CASSYSTGSPRSYNEQFF. For the CDR3, the DNA is TGTGCCAGCAGTTACTCAACCGGGTCCCCTAGGTCGTACAATGAGCAGTTCTTC.

V and J are TRBV11-2 and TRBJ1-4; 9 bases are shared with TRBD1. Germline lookup yields CDR1 SGHAT and CDR2 FQNNGV. This CDR3 region has 14 residues. Trimming removed 4 bases from V and 10 bases from J; junction bases left unmatched: 7. Here the CDR3 DNA reads TGTGCCAGCAGCTGGGGGACAGGGTCAGGAAAACTGTTTTTT. This translates into CASSWGTGSGKLFF.

The V and J genes are TRBV6-2 or TRBV6-3 and TRBJ1-2, with a tentative D call TRBD1 (5 bases). Germline CDR1 reads MNHEY; CDR2 reads SVGEGT. The CDR3 has 16 residues. Trimming removed 0 bases from V and 9 bases from J, with 20 bases in between. The CDR3 here is CASSYSPGRRGSSYTF. The CDR3 bases are TGTGCCAGCAGTTACTCGCCGGGACGGAGAGGGAGCAGCTACACCTTC.

The rearrangement uses TRBV19 and TRBJ2-1, with D tentatively TRBD2 (5 bases). The CDR3 spans 14 residues. Germline values: CDR1 LNHDA, CDR2 SQIVND (reference sequence). V was pared by 7 bases and J by 5 bases, with 15 bases between. The CDR3 region is CASTSGGADNEQFF. The DNA for the CDR3 is TGTGCCAGTACCTCCGGTGGAGCGGACAATGAGCAGTTCTTC.

The chain links TRBV3-1 (or the pseudogene TRBV3-2) to TRBJ2-2; the match to TRBD2 covers 13 bases. Germline CDR1 reads LGHDT; CDR2 reads YNNKEL (reference sequence). This CDR3 region has 20 residues. Losses at the gene ends were 4 bases for V and 3 bases for J; bases not matched to a gene: 14. For the CDR3, the DNA is TGTGCCAGCAGCCCCGGGTGGACTAGCGGGGGCGCTTTCGACACCGGGGAGCTGTTTTTT. Translating it yields CASSPGWTSGGAFDTGELFF.

This clone was detected once. The genes are TRBV7-2 and TRBJ2-4; D gene unclear. The CDR3 extends over 13 amino acids. Trimming removed 1 base from V and 2 bases from J, with 3 bases in between. Germline V gene sequence: CDR1 SGHTA, CDR2 FQGNSA. The CDR3 coding sequence is TGTGCCAGCAGCTTAGAACCCAAAAACATTCAGTACTTC. This encodes CASSLEPKNIQYF. Full variable domain (missing parts from reference TRBV7-2 and TRBJ2-4): GAGVSQSPSNKVTEKGKDVELRCDPISGHTALYWYRQSLGQGLEFLIYFQGNSAPDKSGLPSDRFSAERTGGSVSTLTIQRTQQEDSAVYLCASSLEPKNIQYFGAGTRLSVL.